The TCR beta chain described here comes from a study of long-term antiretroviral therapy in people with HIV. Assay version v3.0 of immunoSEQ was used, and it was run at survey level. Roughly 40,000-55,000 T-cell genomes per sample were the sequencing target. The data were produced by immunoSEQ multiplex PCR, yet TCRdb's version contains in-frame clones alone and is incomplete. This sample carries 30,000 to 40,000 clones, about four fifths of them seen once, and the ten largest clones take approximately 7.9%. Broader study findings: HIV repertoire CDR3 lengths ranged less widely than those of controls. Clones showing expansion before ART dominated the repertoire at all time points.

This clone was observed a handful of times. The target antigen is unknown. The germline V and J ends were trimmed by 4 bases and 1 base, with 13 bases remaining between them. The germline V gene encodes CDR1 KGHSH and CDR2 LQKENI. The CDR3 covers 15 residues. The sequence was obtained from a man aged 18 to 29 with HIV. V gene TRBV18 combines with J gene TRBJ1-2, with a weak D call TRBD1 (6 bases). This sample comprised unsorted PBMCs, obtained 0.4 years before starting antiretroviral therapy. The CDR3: CASSLQGGNNYGYTF. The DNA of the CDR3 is TGTGCCAGCTCACTACAGGGAGGGAATAACTATGGCTACACCTTC.